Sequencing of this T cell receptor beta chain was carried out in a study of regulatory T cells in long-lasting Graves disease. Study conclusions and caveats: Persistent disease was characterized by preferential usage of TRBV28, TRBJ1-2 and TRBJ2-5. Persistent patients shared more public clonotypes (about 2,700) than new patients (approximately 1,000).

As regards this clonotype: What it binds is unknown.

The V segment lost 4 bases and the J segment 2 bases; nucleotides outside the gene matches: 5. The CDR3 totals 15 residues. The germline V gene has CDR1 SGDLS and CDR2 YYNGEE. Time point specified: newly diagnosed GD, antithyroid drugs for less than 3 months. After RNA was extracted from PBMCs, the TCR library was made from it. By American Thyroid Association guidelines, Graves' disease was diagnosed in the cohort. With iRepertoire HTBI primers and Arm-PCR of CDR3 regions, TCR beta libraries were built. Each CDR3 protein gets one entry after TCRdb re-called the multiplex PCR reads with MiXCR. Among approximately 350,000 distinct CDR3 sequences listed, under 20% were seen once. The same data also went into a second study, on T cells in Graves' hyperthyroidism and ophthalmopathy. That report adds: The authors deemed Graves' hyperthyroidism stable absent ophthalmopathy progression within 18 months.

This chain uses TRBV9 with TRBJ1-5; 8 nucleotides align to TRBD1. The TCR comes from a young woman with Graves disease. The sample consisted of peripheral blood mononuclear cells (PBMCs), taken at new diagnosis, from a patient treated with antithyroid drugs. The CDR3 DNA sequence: TGTGCCAGCAGCAAAGACAGGGGAGGCAATCAGCCCCAGCATTTT. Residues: CASSKDRGGNQPQHF.